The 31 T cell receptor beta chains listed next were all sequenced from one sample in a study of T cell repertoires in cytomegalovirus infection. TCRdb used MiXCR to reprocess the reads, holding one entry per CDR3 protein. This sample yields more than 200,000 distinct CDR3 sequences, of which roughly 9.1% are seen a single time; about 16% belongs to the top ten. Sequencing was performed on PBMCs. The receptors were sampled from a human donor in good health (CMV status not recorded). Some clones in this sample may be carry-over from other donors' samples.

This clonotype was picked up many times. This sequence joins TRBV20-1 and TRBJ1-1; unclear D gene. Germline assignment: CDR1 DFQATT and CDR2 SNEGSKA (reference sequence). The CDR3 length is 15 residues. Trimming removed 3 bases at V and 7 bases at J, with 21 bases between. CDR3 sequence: CSASKVAAWVSEAFF. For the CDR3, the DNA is TGCAGTGCTAGTAAGGTTGCGGCGTGGGTGAGTGAAGCTTTCTTT.

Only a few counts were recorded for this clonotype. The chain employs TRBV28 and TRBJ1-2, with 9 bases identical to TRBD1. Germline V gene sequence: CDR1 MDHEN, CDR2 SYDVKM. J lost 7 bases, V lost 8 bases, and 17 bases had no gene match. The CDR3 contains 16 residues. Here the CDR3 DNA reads TGTGCCAGCTCCTCTGATTCCGGGACAGGGTGGTCTGGCTACACCTTC. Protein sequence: CASSSDSGTGWSGYTF.

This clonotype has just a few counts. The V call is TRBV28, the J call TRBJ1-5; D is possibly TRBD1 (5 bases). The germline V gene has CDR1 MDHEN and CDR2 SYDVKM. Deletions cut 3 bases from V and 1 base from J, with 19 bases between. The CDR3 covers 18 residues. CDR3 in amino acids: CASSFRGGWGVSNQPQHF. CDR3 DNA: TGTGCCAGCAGTTTTCGAGGAGGGTGGGGGGTGAGCAATCAGCCCCAGCATTTT.

As DNA, the CDR3 is TGCAGCGCCAACGCCCCGGGACTAGTGCGTGGCACGCAGTATTTT. It codes for CSANAPGLVRGTQYF. The rearrangement joins TRBV29-1 to TRBJ2-3, with 8 nucleotides matching TRBD2. The V segment lost 7 bases and the J segment 9 bases; nucleotides outside the gene matches: 18. The CDR3 consists of 15 residues. CDR1 and CDR2 (germline): SQVTM, ANQGSEA.

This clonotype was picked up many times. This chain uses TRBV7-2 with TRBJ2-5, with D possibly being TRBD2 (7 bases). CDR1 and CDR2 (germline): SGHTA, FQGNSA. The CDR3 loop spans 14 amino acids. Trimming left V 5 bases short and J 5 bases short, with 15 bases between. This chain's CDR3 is CASSHRGAGETQYF. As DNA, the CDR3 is TGTGCCAGCAGCCATCGGGGGGCCGGGGAGACCCAGTACTTC.

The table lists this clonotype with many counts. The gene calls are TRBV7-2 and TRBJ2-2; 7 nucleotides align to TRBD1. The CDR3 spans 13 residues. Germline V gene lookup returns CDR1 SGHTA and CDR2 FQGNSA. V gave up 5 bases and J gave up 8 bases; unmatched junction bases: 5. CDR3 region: CASSPNRGGELFF. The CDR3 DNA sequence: TGTGCCAGCAGCCCTAACAGGGGTGGGGAGCTGTTTTTT. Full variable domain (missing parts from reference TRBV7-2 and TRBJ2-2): GAGVSQSPSNKVTEKGKDVELRCDPISGHTALYWYRQSLGQGLEFLIYFQGNSAPDKSGLPSDRFSAERTGGSVSTLTIQRTQQEDSAVYLCASSPNRGGELFFGEGSRLTVL.

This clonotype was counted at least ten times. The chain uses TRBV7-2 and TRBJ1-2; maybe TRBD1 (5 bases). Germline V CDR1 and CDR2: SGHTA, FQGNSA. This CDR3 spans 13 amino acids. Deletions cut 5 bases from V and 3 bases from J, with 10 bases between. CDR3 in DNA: TGTGCCAGCAGCCGAGGGGTGTACTATGGCTACACCTTC. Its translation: CASSRGVYYGYTF.

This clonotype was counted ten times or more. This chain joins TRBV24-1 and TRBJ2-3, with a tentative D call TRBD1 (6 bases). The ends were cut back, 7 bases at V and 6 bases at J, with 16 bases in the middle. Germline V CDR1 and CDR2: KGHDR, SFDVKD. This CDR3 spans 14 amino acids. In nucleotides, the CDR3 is TGTGCCACCAGCAAGGGAGACAGGTTCGATACGCAGTATTTT. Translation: CATSKGDRFDTQYF.

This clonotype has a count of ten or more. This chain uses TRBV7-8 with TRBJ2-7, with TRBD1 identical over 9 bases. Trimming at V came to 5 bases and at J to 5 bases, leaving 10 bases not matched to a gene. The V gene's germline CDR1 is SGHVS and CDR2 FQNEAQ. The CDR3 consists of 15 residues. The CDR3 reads CASSRARTGANEQYF. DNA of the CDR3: TGTGCCAGCAGCCGCGCCCGGACAGGGGCGAACGAGCAGTACTTC.

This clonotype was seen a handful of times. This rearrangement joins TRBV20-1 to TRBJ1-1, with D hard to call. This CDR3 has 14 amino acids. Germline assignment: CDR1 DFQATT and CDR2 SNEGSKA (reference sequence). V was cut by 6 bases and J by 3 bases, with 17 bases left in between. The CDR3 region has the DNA TGCAGTGCCCTAGACCCGATAGGCGACACTGAAGCTTTCTTT. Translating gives CSALDPIGDTEAFF.

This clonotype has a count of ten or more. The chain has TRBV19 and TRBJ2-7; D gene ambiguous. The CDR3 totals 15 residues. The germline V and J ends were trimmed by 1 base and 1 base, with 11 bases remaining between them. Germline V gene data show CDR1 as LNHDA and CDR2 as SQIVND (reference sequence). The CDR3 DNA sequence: TGTGCCAGTAGTATAGTTGGCGGAGAGTCCTACGAGCAGTACTTC. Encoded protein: CASSIVGGESYEQYF.

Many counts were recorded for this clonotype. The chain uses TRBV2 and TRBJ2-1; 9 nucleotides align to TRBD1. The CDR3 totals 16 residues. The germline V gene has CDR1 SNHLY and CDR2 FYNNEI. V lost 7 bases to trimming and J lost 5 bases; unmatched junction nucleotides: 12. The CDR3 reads CASKYGVGQGDNEQFF. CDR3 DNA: TGTGCCAGCAAATACGGGGTGGGACAGGGTGACAATGAGCAGTTCTTC.

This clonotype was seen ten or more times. The CDR3 loop reads CASSLQTSGITDTQYF. In DNA, the CDR3 is TGTGCCAGCAGCTTACAGACTAGCGGGATCACAGATACGCAGTATTTT. The rearrangement links TRBV7-9 to TRBJ2-3; 11 bases line up with TRBD2. The CDR3 runs 16 residues. Germline V gene lookup returns CDR1 SEHNR and CDR2 FQNEAQ (reference sequence). J was trimmed by 2 bases and V by 2 bases; bases with no gene match: 3.

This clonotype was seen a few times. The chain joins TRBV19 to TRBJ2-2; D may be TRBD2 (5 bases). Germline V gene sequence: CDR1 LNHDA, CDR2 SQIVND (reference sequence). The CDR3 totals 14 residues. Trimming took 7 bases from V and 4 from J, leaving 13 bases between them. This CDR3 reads CASIASWSTGELFF. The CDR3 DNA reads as TGTGCCAGTATTGCTAGCTGGAGCACCGGGGAGCTGTTTTTT.

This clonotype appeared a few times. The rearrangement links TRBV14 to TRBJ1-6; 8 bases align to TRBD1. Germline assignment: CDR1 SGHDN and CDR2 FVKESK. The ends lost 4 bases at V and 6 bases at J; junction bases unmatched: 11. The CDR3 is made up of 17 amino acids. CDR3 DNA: TGTGCCAGCAGCCTGATACTCCCTGGACAGGGTAATTCACCCCTCCACTTT. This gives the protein CASSLILPGQGNSPLHF.

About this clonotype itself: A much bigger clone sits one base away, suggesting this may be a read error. The CDR3 spells CASSPSGGDSWYF. CDR3 nucleotides: TGTGCCAGCAGCCCCAGTGGTGGGGACTCCTGGTACTTC. J is TRBJ2-7 and V is TRBV7-2, with TRBD2 as a possible D gene (6 bases). CDR3 size: 13 residues. Germline V gives CDR1 SGHTA, CDR2 FQGNSA. Between the trimmed V and J ends, which lost 5 bases and 12 bases, there was a span of 20 bases.

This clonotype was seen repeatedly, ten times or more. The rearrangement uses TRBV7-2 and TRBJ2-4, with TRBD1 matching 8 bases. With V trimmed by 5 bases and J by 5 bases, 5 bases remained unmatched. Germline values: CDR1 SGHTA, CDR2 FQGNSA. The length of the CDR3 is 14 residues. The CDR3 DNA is TGTGCCAGCAGCGAGGGACAGGCCCAAAACATTCAGTACTTC. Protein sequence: CASSEGQAQNIQYF. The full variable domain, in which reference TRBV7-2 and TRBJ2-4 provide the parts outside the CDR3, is GAGVSQSPSNKVTEKGKDVELRCDPISGHTALYWYRQSLGQGLEFLIYFQGNSAPDKSGLPSDRFSAERTGGSVSTLTIQRTQQEDSAVYLCASSEGQAQNIQYFGAGTRLSVL.

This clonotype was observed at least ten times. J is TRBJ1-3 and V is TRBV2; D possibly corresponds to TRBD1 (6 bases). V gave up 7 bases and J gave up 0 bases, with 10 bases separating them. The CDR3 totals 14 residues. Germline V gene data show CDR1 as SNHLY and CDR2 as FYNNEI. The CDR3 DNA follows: TGTGCCAGCACCTGGACAGTCTCTGGAAACACCATATATTTT. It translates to CASTWTVSGNTIYF. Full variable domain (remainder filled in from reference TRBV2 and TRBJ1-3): EPEVTQTPSHQVTQMGQEVILRCVPISNHLYFYWYRQILGQKVEFLVSFYNNEISEKSEIFDDQFSVERPDGSNFTLKIRSTKLEDSAMYFCASTWTVSGNTIYFGEGSWLTVV.

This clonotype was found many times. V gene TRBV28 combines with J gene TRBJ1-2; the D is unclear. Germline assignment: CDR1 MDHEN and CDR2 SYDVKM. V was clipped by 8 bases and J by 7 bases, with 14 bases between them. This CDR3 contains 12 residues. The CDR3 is CASESRSLGYTF. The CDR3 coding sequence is TGTGCCAGCGAAAGTCGGAGTCTTGGCTACACCTTC.

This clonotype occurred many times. The CDR3 DNA reads as TGTGCCACTAGTGGGACTAGCGAGCACGAGCAGTACTTC. Translation: CATSGTSEHEQYF. The chain couples TRBV10-3 to TRBJ2-7; 10 bases line up with TRBD2. Germline CDR1 and CDR2: ENHRY and SYGVKD. The length of the CDR3 is 13 residues. Losses at the gene ends were 10 bases for V and 5 bases for J; bases not matched to a gene: 8.

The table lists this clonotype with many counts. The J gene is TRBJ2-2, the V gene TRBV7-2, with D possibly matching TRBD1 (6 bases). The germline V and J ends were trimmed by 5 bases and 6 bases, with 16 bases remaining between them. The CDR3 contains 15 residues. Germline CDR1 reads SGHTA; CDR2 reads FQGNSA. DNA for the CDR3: TGTGCCAGCAGCAAAGACAGGCTTTCCTCCGGGGAGCTGTTTTTT. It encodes CASSKDRLSSGELFF.

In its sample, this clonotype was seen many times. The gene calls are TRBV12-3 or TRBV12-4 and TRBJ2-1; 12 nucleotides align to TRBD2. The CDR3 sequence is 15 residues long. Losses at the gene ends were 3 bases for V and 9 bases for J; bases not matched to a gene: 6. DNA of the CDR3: TGTGCCAGCAGTTTCACTAGCGGGAGGTTGGGTGAGCAGTTCTTC. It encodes CASSFTSGRLGEQFF.

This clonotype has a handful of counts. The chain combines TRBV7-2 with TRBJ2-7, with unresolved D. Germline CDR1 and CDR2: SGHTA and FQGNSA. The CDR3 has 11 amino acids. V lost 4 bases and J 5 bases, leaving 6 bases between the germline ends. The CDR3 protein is CASSSLNEQYF. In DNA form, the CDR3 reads TGTGCCAGCAGCTCACTAAACGAGCAGTACTTC.

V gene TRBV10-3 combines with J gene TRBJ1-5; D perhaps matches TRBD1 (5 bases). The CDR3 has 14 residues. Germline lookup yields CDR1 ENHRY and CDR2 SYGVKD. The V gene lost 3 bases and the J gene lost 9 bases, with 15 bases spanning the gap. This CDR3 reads CAISEGAAEGPQHF. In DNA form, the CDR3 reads TGTGCCATCAGTGAAGGGGCCGCTGAAGGGCCCCAGCATTTT.

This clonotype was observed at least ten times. The CDR3 nucleotides are TGTGCCAGCAGCTCGACAGGTAAAGCTTTCTTT. Translating gives CASSSTGKAFF. The chain links TRBV7-9 to TRBJ1-1, with D possibly matching TRBD1 (6 bases). Per the germline V gene, CDR1 is SEHNR and CDR2 is FQNEAQ (reference sequence). V gave up 4 bases and J gave up 9 bases, with 9 bases separating them. CDR3 length: 11 residues. The full variable domain, completed using reference TRBV7-9 and TRBJ1-1, is DTGVSQNPRHKITKRGQNVTFRCDPISEHNRLYWYRQTLGQGPEFLTYFQNEAQLEKSRLLSDRFSAERPKGSFSTLEIQRTEQGDSAMYLCASSSTGKAFFGQGTRLTVV.

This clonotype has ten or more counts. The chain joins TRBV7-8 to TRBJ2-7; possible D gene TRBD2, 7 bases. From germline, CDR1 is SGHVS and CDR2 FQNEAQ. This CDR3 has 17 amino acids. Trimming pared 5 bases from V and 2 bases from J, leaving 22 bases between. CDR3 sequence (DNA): TGTGCCAGCAGCCTCTTAAGGGGGGGGTTAGGAACCTACGAGCAGTACTTC. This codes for CASSLLRGGLGTYEQYF.

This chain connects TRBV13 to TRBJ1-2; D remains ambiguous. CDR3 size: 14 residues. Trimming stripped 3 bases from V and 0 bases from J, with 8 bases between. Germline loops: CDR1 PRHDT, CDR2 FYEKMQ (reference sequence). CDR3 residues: CASSLRAANYGYTF. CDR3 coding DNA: TGTGCCAGCAGCTTGAGGGCGGCTAACTATGGCTACACCTTC. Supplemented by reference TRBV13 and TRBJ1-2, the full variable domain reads AAGVIQSPRHLIKEKRETATLKCYPIPRHDTVYWYQQGPGQDPQFLISFYEKMQSDKGSIPDRFSAQQFSDYHSELNMSSLELGDSALYFCASSLRAANYGYTFGSGTRLTVV.

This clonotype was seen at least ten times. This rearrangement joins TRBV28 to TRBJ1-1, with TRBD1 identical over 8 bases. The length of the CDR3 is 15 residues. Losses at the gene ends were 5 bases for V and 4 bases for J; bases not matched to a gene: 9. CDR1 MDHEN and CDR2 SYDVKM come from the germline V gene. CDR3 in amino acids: CASSIDRGLVTEAFF. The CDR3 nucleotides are TGTGCCAGCAGTATAGACAGGGGATTGGTCACTGAAGCTTTCTTT.

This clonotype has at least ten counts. The CDR3 sequence is CASSLPPRGSQNIQYF. The CDR3 DNA follows: TGTGCCAGCAGCTTACCCCCCAGGGGAAGCCAAAACATTCAGTACTTC. V and J are TRBV7-9 and TRBJ2-4, with a weak D call TRBD1 (6 bases). CDR1 is SEHNR, CDR2 FQNEAQ, per germline (reference sequence). The V and J ends lost 2 bases and 5 bases respectively, with 16 bases between them. The CDR3 has 16 residues.

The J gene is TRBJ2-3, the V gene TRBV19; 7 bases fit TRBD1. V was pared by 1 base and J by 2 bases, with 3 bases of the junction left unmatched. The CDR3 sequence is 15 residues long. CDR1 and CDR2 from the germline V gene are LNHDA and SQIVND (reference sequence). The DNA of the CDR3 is TGTGCCAGTAGTATAGCAGGGGGAGACACAGATACGCAGTATTTT. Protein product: CASSIAGGDTDTQYF.

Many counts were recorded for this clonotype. CDR3 DNA sequence: TGTGCCAGCAGCTTTTACAGGGGAGGGGCGGGTGAGCAGTTCTTC. Encoded protein: CASSFYRGGAGEQFF. The chain carries TRBV7-2 and TRBJ2-1; D may match TRBD1 or TRBD2 (7 bases each). The length of the CDR3 is 15 residues. Between the trimmed V and J ends, which lost 3 bases and 9 bases, there was a span of 18 bases. Germline V CDR1 and CDR2: SGHTA, FQGNSA.